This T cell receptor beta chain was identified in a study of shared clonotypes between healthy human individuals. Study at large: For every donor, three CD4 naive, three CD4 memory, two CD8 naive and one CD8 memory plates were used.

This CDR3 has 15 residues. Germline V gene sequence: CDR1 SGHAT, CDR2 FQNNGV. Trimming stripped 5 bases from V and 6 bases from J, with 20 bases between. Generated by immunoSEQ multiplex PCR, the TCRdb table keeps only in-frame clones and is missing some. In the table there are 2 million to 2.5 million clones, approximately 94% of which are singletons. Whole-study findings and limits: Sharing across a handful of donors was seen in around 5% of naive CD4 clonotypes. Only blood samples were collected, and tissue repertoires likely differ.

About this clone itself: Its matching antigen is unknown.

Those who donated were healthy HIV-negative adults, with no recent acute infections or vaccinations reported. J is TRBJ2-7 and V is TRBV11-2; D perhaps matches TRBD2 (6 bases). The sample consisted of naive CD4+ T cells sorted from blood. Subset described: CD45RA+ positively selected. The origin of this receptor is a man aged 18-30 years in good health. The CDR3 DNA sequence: TGTGCCAGCAGCGTAACACTGGGGGGAGCGGTCGAGCAGTACTTC. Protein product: CASSVTLGGAVEQYF.